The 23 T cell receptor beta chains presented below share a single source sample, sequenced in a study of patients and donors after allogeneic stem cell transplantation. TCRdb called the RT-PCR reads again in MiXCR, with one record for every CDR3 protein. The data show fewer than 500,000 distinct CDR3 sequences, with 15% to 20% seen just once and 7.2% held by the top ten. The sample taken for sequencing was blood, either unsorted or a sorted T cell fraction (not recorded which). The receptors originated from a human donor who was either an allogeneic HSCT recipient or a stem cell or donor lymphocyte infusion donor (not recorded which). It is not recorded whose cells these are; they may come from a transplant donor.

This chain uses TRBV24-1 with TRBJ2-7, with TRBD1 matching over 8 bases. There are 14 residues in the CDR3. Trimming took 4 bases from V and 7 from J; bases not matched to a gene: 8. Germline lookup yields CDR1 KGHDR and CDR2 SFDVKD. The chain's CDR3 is CATSDPGQGGEQYF. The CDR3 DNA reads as TGTGCCACCAGTGACCCCGGACAGGGTGGGGAGCAGTACTTC.

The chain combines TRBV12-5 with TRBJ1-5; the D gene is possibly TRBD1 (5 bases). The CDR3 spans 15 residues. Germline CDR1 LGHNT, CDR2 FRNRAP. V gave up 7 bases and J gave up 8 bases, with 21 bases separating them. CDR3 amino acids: CASAGGDSWGEPQHF. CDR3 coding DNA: TGTGCTAGTGCCGGGGGGGACTCCTGGGGGGAGCCCCAGCATTTT.

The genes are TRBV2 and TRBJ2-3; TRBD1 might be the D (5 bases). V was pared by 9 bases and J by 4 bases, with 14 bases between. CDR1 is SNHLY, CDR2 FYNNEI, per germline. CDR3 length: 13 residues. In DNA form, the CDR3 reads TGTGCCAGAAAAACCCAGGGCCCAGATACGCAGTATTTT. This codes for CARKTQGPDTQYF.

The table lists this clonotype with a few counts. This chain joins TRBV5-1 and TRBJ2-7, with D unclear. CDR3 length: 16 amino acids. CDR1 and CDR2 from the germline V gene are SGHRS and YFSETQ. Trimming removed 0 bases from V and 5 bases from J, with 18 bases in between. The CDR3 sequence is CASSLALLGIGDEQYF. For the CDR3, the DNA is TGCGCCAGCAGCTTGGCCCTCCTGGGGATCGGAGACGAGCAGTACTTC.

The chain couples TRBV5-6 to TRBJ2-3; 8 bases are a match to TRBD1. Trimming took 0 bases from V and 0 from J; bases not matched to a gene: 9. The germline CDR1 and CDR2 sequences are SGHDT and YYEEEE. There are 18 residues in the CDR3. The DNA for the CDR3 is TGTGCCAGCAGCTTGGTCCCCCGGGGACAGGCGAGCACAGATACGCAGTATTTT. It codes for CASSLVPRGQASTDTQYF.

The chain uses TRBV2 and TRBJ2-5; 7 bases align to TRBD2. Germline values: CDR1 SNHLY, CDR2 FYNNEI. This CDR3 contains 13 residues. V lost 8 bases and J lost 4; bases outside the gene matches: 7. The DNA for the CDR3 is TGTGCCAGCGCCGGACTAGTAGGAGAGACCCAGTACTTC. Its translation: CASAGLVGETQYF.

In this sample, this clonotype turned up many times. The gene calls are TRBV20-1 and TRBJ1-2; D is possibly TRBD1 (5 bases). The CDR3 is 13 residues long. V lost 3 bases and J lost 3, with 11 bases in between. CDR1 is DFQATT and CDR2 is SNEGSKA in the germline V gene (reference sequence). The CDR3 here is CSASRGWDYGYTF. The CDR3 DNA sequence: TGCAGTGCTAGCCGGGGCTGGGACTATGGCTACACCTTC.

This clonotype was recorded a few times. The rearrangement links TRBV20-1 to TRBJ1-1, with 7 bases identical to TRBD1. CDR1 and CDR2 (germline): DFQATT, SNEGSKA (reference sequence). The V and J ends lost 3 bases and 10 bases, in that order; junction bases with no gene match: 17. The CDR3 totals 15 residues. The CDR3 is CSASSNNPRTGVAFF. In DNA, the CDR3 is TGCAGTGCTAGCTCCAACAATCCCCGTACAGGGGTAGCTTTCTTT.

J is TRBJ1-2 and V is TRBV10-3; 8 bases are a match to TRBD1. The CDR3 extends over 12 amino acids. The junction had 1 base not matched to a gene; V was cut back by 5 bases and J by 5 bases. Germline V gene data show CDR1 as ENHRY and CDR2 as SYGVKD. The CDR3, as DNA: TGTGCCATCAGTAGGGACAGGTATGGCTACACCTTC. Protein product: CAISRDRYGYTF.

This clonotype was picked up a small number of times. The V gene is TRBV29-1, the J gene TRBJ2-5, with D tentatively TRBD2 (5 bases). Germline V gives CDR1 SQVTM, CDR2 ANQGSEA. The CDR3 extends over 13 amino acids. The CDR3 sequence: CTPRGAVIGTQYF. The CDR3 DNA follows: TGCACCCCACGAGGAGCGGTTATTGGGACCCAGTACTTC.

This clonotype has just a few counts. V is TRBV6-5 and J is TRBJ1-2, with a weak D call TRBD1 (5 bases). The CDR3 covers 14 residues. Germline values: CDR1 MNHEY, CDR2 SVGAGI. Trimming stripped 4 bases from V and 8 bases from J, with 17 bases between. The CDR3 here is CASSFSRESGGYTF. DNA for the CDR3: TGTGCCAGCAGTTTTTCCAGGGAATCGGGAGGCTACACCTTC.

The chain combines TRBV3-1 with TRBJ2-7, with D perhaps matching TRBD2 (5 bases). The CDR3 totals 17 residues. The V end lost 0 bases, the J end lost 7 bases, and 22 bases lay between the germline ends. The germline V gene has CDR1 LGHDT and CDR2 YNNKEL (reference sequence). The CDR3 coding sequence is TGTGCCAGCAGCCAAGAAGGCCTGAGGGAACGGGGTGGGGAGCAGTACTTC. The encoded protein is CASSQEGLRERGGEQYF.

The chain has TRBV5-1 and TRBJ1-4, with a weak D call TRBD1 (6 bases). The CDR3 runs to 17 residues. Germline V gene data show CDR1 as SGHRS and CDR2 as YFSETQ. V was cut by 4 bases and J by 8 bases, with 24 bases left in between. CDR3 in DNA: TGCGCCAGCAGCATGGGGGCTTTCGGCGCGGAGATGGAAAAACTGTTTTTT. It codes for CASSMGAFGAEMEKLFF.

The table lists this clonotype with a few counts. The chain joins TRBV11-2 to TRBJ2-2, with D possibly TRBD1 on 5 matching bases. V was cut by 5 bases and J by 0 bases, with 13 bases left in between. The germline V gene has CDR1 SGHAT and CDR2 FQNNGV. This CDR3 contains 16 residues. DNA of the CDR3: TGTGCCAGCAGCCCCAGGGCCTATTCGAACACCGGGGAGCTGTTTTTT. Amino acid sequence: CASSPRAYSNTGELFF.

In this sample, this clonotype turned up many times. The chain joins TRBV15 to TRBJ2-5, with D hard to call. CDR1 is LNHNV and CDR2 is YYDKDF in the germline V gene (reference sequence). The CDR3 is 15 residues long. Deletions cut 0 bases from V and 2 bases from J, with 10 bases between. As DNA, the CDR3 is TGTGCCACCAGCAGAGATCTGGCAGCTCAAGAGACCCAGTACTTC. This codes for CATSRDLAAQETQYF.

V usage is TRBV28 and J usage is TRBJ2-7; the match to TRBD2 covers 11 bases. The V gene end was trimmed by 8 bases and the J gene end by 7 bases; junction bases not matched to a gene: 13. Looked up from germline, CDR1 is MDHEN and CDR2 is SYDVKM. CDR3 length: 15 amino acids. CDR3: CASGTSTSGSNEQYF. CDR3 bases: TGTGCCAGCGGGACGTCCACTAGCGGGAGTAATGAGCAGTACTTC.

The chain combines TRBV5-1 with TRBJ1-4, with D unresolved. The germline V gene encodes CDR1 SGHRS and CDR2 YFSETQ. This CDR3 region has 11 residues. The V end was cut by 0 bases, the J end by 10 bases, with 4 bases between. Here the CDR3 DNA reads TGCGCCAGCAGCTTGGGGGCAAAACTGTTTTTT. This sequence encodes CASSLGAKLFF.

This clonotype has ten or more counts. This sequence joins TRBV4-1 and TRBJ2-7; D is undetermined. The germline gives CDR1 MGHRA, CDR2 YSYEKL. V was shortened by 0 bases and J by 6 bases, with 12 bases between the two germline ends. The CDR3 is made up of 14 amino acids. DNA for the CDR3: TGCGCCAGCAGCCAAGAGAATCTACCTGGCGAGCAGTACTTC. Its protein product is CASSQENLPGEQYF.

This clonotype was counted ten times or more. CDR3 residues: CASSEMGGYTF. Written as DNA, the CDR3 is TGTGCCAGCAGTGAAATGGGTGGCTACACCTTC. The V call is TRBV25-1, the J call TRBJ1-2; D unclear. Germline CDR1 reads MGHDK; CDR2 reads SYGVNS. Trimming removed 2 bases at V and 7 bases at J, with 5 bases between. The CDR3 is 11 residues long.

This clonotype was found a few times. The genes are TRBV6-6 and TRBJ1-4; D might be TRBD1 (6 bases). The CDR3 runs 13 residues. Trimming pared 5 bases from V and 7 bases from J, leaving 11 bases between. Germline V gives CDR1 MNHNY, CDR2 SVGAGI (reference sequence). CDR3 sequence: CASSGRDTEKLFF. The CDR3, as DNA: TGTGCCAGCAGTGGACGGGACACTGAAAAACTGTTTTTT.

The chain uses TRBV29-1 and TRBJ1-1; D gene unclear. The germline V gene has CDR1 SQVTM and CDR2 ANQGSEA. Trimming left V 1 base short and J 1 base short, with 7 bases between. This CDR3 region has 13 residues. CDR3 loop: CSVEATPNTEAFF. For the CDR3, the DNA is TGCAGCGTTGAAGCGACACCGAACACTGAAGCTTTCTTT.

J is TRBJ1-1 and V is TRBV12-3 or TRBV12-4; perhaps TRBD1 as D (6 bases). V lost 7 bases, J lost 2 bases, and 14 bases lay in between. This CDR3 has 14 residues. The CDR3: CASTPLGGNTEAFF. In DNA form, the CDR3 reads TGTGCCAGCACCCCACTAGGGGGAAACACTGAAGCTTTCTTT.

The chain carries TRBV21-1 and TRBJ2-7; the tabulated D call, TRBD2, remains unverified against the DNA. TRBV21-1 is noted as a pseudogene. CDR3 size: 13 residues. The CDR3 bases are TGTGCCAGCAGCAAAGTCCTAGCGTGCGAGCAGTACTTC. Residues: CASSKVLACEQYF.